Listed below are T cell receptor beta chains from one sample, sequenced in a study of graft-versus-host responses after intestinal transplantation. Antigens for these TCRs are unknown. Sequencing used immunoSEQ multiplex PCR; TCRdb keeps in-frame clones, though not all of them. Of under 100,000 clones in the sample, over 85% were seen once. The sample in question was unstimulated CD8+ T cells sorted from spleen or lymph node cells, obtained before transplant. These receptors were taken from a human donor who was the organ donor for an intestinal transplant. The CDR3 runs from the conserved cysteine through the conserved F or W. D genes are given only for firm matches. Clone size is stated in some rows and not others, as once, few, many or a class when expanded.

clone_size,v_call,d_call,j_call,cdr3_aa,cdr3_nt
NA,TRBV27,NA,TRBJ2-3,CASSLGRNPDTQYF,TGTGCCAGCAGTTTAGGGAGGAACCCAGATACGCAGTATTTT
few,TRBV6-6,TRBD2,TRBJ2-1,CASRLAGNNEQFF,TGTGCCAGCAGGCTAGCGGGAAACAATGAGCAGTTCTTC
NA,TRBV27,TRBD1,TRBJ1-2,CASSTRGDREYGYTF,TGTGCCAGCAGTACACGAGGGGACAGGGAGTATGGCTACACCTTC
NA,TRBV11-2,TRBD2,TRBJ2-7,CASSFLIRRGGSDEQYF,TGTGCCAGCAGCTTTCTTATCCGGCGGGGGGGCTCCGACGAGCAGTACTTC
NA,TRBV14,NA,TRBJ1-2,CASSRHVNYGYTF,TGTGCCAGCAGCCGACACGTAAACTATGGCTACACCTTC
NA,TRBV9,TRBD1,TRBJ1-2,CASSEAGTAGGYTF,TGTGCCAGCAGCGAAGCCGGGACAGCGGGTGGCTACACCTTC
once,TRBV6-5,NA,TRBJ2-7,CASSPGGPPHEQYF,TGTGCCAGCAGCCCCGGGGGGCCCCCACACGAGCAGTACTTC
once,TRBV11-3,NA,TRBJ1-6,CASSQGYSPLHF,TGTGCCAGCAGTCAGGGGTATTCACCCCTCCACTTT
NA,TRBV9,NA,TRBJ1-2,CASSVAGRGFADYGYTF,TGTGCCAGCAGCGTAGCTGGGCGGGGTTTTGCTGACTATGGCTACACCTTC
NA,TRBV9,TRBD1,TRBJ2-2,CASSVAVGGPSDGELFF,TGTGCCAGCAGCGTAGCGGTAGGGGGCCCATCTGACGGGGAGCTGTTTTTT